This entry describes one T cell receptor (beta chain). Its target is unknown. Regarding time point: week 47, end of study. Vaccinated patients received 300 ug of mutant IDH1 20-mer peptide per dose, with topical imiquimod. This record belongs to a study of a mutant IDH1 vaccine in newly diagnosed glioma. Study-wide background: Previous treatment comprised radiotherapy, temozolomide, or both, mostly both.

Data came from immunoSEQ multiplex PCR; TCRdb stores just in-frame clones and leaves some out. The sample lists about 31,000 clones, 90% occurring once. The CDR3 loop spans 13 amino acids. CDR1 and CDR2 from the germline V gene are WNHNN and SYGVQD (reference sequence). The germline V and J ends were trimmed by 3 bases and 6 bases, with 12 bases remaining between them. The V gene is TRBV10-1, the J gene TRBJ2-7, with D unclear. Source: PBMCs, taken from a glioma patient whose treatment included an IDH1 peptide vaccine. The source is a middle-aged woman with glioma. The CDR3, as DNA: TGCGCCAGCAGTGATACATTTCGTCCCGAGCAGTACTTC. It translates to CASSDTFRPEQYF.